The 28 T cell receptor beta chains below come from one sample, sequenced in a study of a mutant IDH1 vaccine in newly diagnosed glioma. The sample's time point: week 23, last vaccination. All doses held 300 ug of mutant IDH1 20-mer peptide, with topical imiquimod. For these TCRs, the target antigens are not known. Profiled with immunoSEQ multiplex PCR; TCRdb holds only in-frame clones, not every one. The sample records 55,000 or so clones, approximately 80% being singletons. The sequenced sample was PBMCs, obtained from a glioma patient whose treatment included an IDH1 peptide vaccine. Receptors were obtained from a man aged 40-55 years with glioma.

V usage is TRBV21-1 and J usage is TRBJ2-7. TRBV21-1 corresponds to a pseudogene. There are 16 residues in the CDR3. CDR3 DNA sequence: TGTGCCAGCAGCAAAGCGCTTTTTGGCAGACGTTACGAGCAGTACTTC. The encoded protein is CASSKALFGRRYEQYF.

The V call is TRBV29-1, the J call TRBJ1-2, with 8 bases that match TRBD1. This CDR3 contains 15 residues. Per the germline V gene, CDR1 is SQVTM and CDR2 is ANQGSEA. J lost 8 bases, V lost 0 bases, and 11 bases had no gene match. The CDR3 DNA is TGCAGCGTTGAAGATGAGAACAGGGGGGGAATGGGCTACACCTTC. Protein product: CSVEDENRGGMGYTF.

The CDR3 sequence is CASSLGGWESTPGYEQYF. CDR3 nucleotide sequence: TGTGCCAGCAGCTTGGGCGGATGGGAATCAACCCCAGGCTACGAGCAGTACTTC. This chain connects TRBV5-6 to TRBJ2-7; D unresolved. CDR3 length: 18 amino acids. Germline V gene data show CDR1 as SGHDT and CDR2 as YYEEEE. The V and J ends lost 0 bases and 3 bases respectively, with 22 bases between them. Full variable domain (remainder filled in from reference TRBV5-6 and TRBJ2-7): DAGVTQSPTHLIKTRGQQVTLRCSPKSGHDTVSWYQQALGQGPQFIFQYYEEEERQRGNFPDRFSGHQFPNYSSELNVNALLLGDSALYLCASSLGGWESTPGYEQYFGPGTRLTVT.

This clone was detected a few times. The chain combines TRBV5-5 with TRBJ1-3; D uncertain. Germline V gene data show CDR1 as SGHKS and CDR2 as YYEKEE (reference sequence). There are 14 residues in the CDR3. Trimming took 0 bases from V and 3 from J, leaving 7 bases between them. The CDR3 DNA reads TGTGCCAGCAGCTTGGGAGGATTTGGAAACACCATATATTTT. Translation gives CASSLGGFGNTIYF. Variable domain in full (rest from reference TRBV5-5 and TRBJ1-3): DAGVTQSPTHLIKTRGQQVTLRCSPISGHKSVSWYQQVLGQGPQFIFQYYEKEERGRGNFPDRFSARQFPNYSSELNVNALLLGDSALYLCASSLGGFGNTIYFGEGSWLTVV.

This clone has a handful of counts. The chain recombines TRBV30 with TRBJ2-3; possible D gene TRBD1, 5 bases. From germline, CDR1 is GTSNPN and CDR2 SVGIG (reference sequence). Deletions cut 5 bases from V and 1 base from J, with 13 bases between. The CDR3 consists of 14 residues. CDR3 sequence: CAWAWGEGTDTQYF. Written as DNA, the CDR3 is TGTGCCTGGGCCTGGGGCGAAGGCACAGATACGCAGTATTTT.

This clone appeared a single time. This sequence joins TRBV6-5 and TRBJ1-4; no clear D gene. V was trimmed by 5 bases and J by 3 bases, leaving 13 bases between them. The germline V gene encodes CDR1 MNHEY and CDR2 SVGAGI. This CDR3 is 15 amino acids long. CDR3 protein: CASSNRRAPNEKLFF. In DNA form, the CDR3 reads TGTGCCAGCAGTAACCGGCGGGCACCTAATGAAAAACTGTTTTTT.

The rearrangement uses TRBV2 and TRBJ1-5; TRBD1 is a possible D gene (5 bases). Germline V CDR1 and CDR2: SNHLY, FYNNEI. The CDR3 length is 15 residues. V was trimmed by 5 bases and J by 6 bases, leaving 17 bases between them. CDR3 bases: TGTGCCAGCAGTACCGGGGCAGGAGGAGGTCAGCCCCAGCATTTT. Amino acid sequence: CASSTGAGGGQPQHF.

The rearrangement uses TRBV5-1 and TRBJ1-5, with D hard to call. V lost 0 bases and J 6 bases, leaving 10 bases between the germline ends. The CDR3 totals 14 residues. Germline V lookup: CDR1 SGHRS, CDR2 YFSETQ. The CDR3 loop reads CASSLGGMAQPQHF. CDR3 nucleotides: TGCGCCAGCAGCTTGGGGGGAATGGCTCAGCCCCAGCATTTT.

There are a few counts of this clone. The chain employs TRBV7-8 and TRBJ2-1; D remains ambiguous. This CDR3 has 14 residues. Germline CDR1 and CDR2: SGHVS and FQNEAQ. V dropped 5 bases and J dropped 8 bases, with 16 bases sitting between them. The CDR3 region is CASSPRSVVDEQFF. The DNA of the CDR3 is TGTGCCAGCAGCCCCCGGTCCGTAGTCGATGAGCAGTTCTTC.

The V and J genes are TRBV2 and TRBJ1-3, with a weak D call TRBD1 (6 bases). Trimming pared 4 bases from V and 4 bases from J, leaving 14 bases between. The CDR3 loop spans 15 amino acids. CDR1 is SNHLY and CDR2 is FYNNEI in the germline V gene. CDR3 region: CASSVLAGAGNTIYF. In DNA form, the CDR3 reads TGTGCCAGCAGTGTGCTAGCAGGGGCAGGAAACACCATATATTTT. The variable domain in full, completed from reference TRBV2 and TRBJ1-3, reads EPEVTQTPSHQVTQMGQEVILRCVPISNHLYFYWYRQILGQKVEFLVSFYNNEISEKSEIFDDQFSVERPDGSNFTLKIRSTKLEDSAMYFCASSVLAGAGNTIYFGEGSWLTVV.

This chain connects TRBV18 to TRBJ1-3; D not certain. V gave up 5 bases and J gave up 0 bases, with 14 bases separating them. There are 16 residues in the CDR3. Germline V gene data show CDR1 as KGHSH and CDR2 as LQKENI. CDR3 nucleotides: TGTGCCAGCTCAGGGTCCACGCGGAGCTCTGGAAACACCATATATTTT. Translation: CASSGSTRSSGNTIYF.

V and J are TRBV6-1 and TRBJ1-1, with 9 positions matching TRBD1. Germline CDR1 is MNHNS and CDR2 is SASEGT. The junction had 3 bases not matched to a gene; V was cut back by 7 bases and J by 3 bases. This CDR3 contains 13 residues. DNA for the CDR3: TGTGCCAGCAATTGGGACAGGGACACTGAAGCTTTCTTT. Amino acids: CASNWDRDTEAFF.

This clone was observed a few times. This chain connects TRBV5-1 to TRBJ2-1, with 7 bases lining up with TRBD2. CDR1 is SGHRS and CDR2 is YFSETQ in the germline V gene. CDR3 length: 15 amino acids. V dropped 5 bases and J dropped 9; count of bases not matched to a gene: 14. CDR3 bases: TGCGCCAGCAGTCTTGGGACTACCCCCTCAGGTGAGCAGTTCTTC. It translates to CASSLGTTPSGEQFF.

The chain combines TRBV6-5 with TRBJ1-5; D may be TRBD1 (6 bases). The V gene's germline CDR1 is MNHEY and CDR2 SVGAGI. The CDR3 sequence is 14 residues long. Trimming took 6 bases from V and 4 from J, leaving 13 bases between them. In nucleotides, the CDR3 is TGTGCCAGCAGACGACAAGGGGGGAATCAGCCCCAGCATTTT. Protein product: CASRRQGGNQPQHF.

V and J are TRBV27 and TRBJ1-5; no definite D call. CDR1 and CDR2 (germline): MNHEY, SMNVEV (reference sequence). Deletions cut 1 base from V and 2 bases from J, with 12 bases between. CDR3 length: 16 residues. The CDR3 is CASSLFGRAGNQPQHF. DNA for the CDR3: TGTGCCAGCAGTTTATTTGGTAGGGCGGGCAATCAGCCCCAGCATTTT.

The chain combines TRBV6-6 with TRBJ1-2; TRBD1 might be the D (6 bases). Deletions cut 5 bases from V and 4 bases from J, with 20 bases between. The germline CDR1 and CDR2 sequences are MNHNY and SVGAGI (reference sequence). The CDR3 loop spans 16 amino acids. This CDR3 is CASSQLQLDSSYGYTF. The CDR3, as DNA: TGTGCCAGCAGTCAGTTACAACTGGACAGCAGCTATGGCTACACCTTC.

The chain joins TRBV5-1 to TRBJ2-1, with D perhaps TRBD1 or TRBD2 (5 bases each). CDR3 length: 16 residues. Germline V gene data show CDR1 as SGHRS and CDR2 as YFSETQ. The ends were cut back, 1 base at V and 0 bases at J, with 11 bases in the middle. As DNA, the CDR3 is TGCGCCAGCAGCTTGATATCAGGGAGCTCCTACAATGAGCAGTTCTTC. Residues: CASSLISGSSYNEQFF.

The rearrangement joins TRBV2 to TRBJ2-7; D remains ambiguous. The germline CDR1 and CDR2 sequences are SNHLY and FYNNEI. Deletions cut 5 bases from V and 2 bases from J, with 13 bases between. This CDR3 is built from 14 residues. CDR3: CASSFRALTYEQYF. For the CDR3, the DNA is TGTGCCAGCAGTTTCAGAGCACTGACCTACGAGCAGTACTTC.

This clone was recorded only once. The gene calls are TRBV6-5 and TRBJ1-1; TRBD1 agrees at 7 bases. Trimming cost V 6 bases and J 5 bases; bases outside gene matches: 6. Per germline, CDR1 MNHEY and CDR2 SVGAGI. The CDR3 covers 13 residues. CDR3 in amino acids: CASSSRGATEAFF. The DNA of the CDR3 is TGTGCCAGCAGCAGCAGGGGGGCGACTGAAGCTTTCTTT.

The V gene is TRBV19, the J gene TRBJ1-3; D uncertain. Germline CDR1 is LNHDA and CDR2 is SQIVND (reference sequence). The CDR3 length is 13 residues. Trimming stripped 6 bases from V and 2 bases from J, with 8 bases between. The CDR3 region has the DNA TGTGCCAGTAGAGCTCTGGCTGGAAACACCATATATTTT. Encoded protein: CASRALAGNTIYF.

The table lists this clone with a few counts. V and J are TRBV2 and TRBJ1-2; 7 bases line up with TRBD1. The CDR3 has 14 amino acids. V shed 8 bases and J 0 bases; nucleotides not matched to a gene: 6. Germline lookup yields CDR1 SNHLY and CDR2 FYNNEI. CDR3 residues: CASLRGQANYGYTF. CDR3 nucleotides: TGTGCCAGCCTAAGGGGGCAGGCTAACTATGGCTACACCTTC.

The genes are TRBV7-9 and TRBJ1-6; TRBD1 is a possible D gene (5 bases). Germline assignment: CDR1 SEHNR and CDR2 FQNEAQ (reference sequence). Deletions cut 1 base from V and 9 bases from J, with 10 bases between. This CDR3 has 14 amino acids. CDR3 DNA sequence: TGTGCCAGCAGCTTAGGGGACGGCCTTTCACCCCTCCACTTT. Its protein is CASSLGDGLSPLHF.

The chain carries TRBV7-6 and TRBJ2-7; D is possibly TRBD1 (6 bases). The CDR3 sequence is 15 residues long. V lost 0 bases and J lost 0, with 9 bases in between. The germline gives CDR1 SGHVS, CDR2 FNYEAQ. This CDR3 is CASSLARRGSYEQYF. For the CDR3, the DNA is TGTGCCAGCAGCTTAGCGCGCAGGGGCTCCTACGAGCAGTACTTC.

V usage is TRBV29-1 and J usage is TRBJ1-2, with 10 bases fitting TRBD1. The J segment lost 5 bases and the V segment lost 1 base, leaving 4 bases of the junction unmatched. Germline V lookup: CDR1 SQVTM, CDR2 ANQGSEA. The CDR3 length is 14 residues. The CDR3 loop reads CSVEGQGAGYGYTF. The DNA for the CDR3 is TGCAGCGTTGAAGGACAGGGGGCGGGTTATGGCTACACCTTC.

The chain combines TRBV18 with TRBJ2-3; 14 bases are shared with TRBD2. J was trimmed by 6 bases and V by 3 bases; bases with no gene match: 5. Germline CDR1 and CDR2: KGHSH and LQKENI. This CDR3 has 16 residues. CDR3 protein: CASSPTSGGALDTQYF. For the CDR3, the DNA is TGTGCCAGCTCACCGACTAGCGGGGGGGCATTGGATACGCAGTATTTT.

V usage is TRBV2 and J usage is TRBJ1-1; 7 nucleotides align to TRBD1. There are 13 residues in the CDR3. The ends lost 3 bases at V and 11 bases at J; junction bases unmatched: 9. Germline CDR1 is SNHLY and CDR2 is FYNNEI. This CDR3 is CASSDEGAGFAFF. DNA of the CDR3: TGTGCCAGCAGTGATGAGGGGGCCGGCTTCGCTTTCTTT.

The chain joins TRBV11-1 to TRBJ2-2; unclear D gene. From germline, CDR1 is SGHAT and CDR2 FQDESV (reference sequence). This CDR3 is 13 amino acids long. The germline V and J ends were trimmed by 3 bases and 5 bases, with 7 bases remaining between them. CDR3 DNA: TGTGCCAGCAGCTTCTGGCGGACCGGGGAGCTGTTTTTT. Its protein product is CASSFWRTGELFF.

The chain couples TRBV5-1 to TRBJ2-7; 7 bases are shared with TRBD2. The germline gives CDR1 SGHRS, CDR2 YFSETQ. The CDR3 consists of 14 residues. The ends lost 4 bases at V and 2 bases at J; junction bases unmatched: 6. CDR3 sequence reads: CASSPGAGAYEQYF. The CDR3 DNA reads as TGCGCCAGCAGCCCCGGGGCGGGGGCCTACGAGCAGTACTTC.